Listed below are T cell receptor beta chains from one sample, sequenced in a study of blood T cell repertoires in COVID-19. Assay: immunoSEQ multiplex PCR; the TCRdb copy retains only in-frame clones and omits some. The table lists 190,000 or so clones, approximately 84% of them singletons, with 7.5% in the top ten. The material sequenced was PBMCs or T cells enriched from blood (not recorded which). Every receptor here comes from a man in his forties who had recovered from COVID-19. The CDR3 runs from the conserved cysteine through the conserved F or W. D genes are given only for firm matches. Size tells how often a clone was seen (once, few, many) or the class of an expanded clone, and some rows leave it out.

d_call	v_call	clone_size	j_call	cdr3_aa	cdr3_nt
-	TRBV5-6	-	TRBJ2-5	CASSPDWSGETQYF	TGTGCCAGCAGCCCGGACTGGTCCGGGGAGACCCAGTACTTC
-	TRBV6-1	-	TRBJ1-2	CASSEQAVYGYTF	TGTGCCAGCAGTGAACAGGCCGTCTATGGCTACACCTTC
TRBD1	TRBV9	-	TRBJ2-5	CASGTGSFGETQYF	TGTGCCAGCGGGACAGGGAGTTTCGGAGAGACCCAGTACTTC
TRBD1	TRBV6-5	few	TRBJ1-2	CASRELGTGDGGYTF	TGTGCCAGCAGAGAGCTTGGGACAGGGGATGGCGGCTACACCTTC
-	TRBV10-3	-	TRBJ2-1	CAISESTDEEQFF	TGTGCCATCAGTGAGTCGACTGATGAAGAGCAGTTCTTC
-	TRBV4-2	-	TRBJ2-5	CASSQEGAAEETQYF	TGTGCCAGCAGCCAAGAGGGGGCCGCTGAAGAGACCCAGTACTTC
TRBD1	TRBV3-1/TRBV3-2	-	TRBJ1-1	CASSQARSRTGGWNTEAFF	TGTGCCAGCAGCCAAGCTAGGAGTAGGACAGGGGGTTGGAACACTGAAGCTTTCTTT
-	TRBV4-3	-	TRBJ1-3	CASSQAAGSGNTIYF	TGCGCCAGCAGCCAAGCCGCGGGTAGTGGAAACACCATATATTTT
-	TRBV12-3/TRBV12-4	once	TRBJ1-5	CASSTGSNTQHF	TGTGCCAGCAGTACCGGGTCAAATACCCAGCATTTT
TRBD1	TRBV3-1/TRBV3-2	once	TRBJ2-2	CASSPRDRKDTGELFF	TGTGCCAGCAGCCCCCGGGACAGAAAAGACACCGGGGAGCTGTTTTTT
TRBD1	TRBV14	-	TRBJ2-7	CASSRTGTGKAEQYF	TGTGCCAGCAGCCGGACCGGGACAGGTAAAGCCGAGCAGTACTTC
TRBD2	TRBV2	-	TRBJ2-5	CASVRLARETQYF	TGTGCCAGCGTGAGACTAGCGAGGGAGACCCAGTACTTC
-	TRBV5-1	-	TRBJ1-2	CASSLVQSGVYGYTF	TGCGCCAGCAGCTTGGTACAGAGCGGGGTCTATGGCTACACCTTC
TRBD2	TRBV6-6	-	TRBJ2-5	CASSPGVGSGGTETQYF	TGTGCCAGCAGTCCGGGTGTAGGTAGCGGGGGAACGGAGACCCAGTACTTC
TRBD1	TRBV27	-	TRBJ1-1	CASTPPGQGAKAFF	TGTGCCAGCACTCCCCCGGGACAGGGGGCTAAAGCTTTCTTT
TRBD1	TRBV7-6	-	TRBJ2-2	CASSVRTGGRSGELFF	TGTGCCAGCAGCGTACGGACAGGGGGCAGGTCCGGGGAGCTGTTTTTT
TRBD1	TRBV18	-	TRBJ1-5	CASSPDRLYQPQHF	TGTGCCAGCTCACCGGACAGGCTTTATCAGCCCCAGCATTTT
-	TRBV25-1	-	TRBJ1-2	CACGDPPLYGYTF	TGTGCCTGCGGCGATCCCCCCCTTTATGGCTACACCTTC
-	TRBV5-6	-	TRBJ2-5	CASSFSGVGTQYF	TGTGCCAGCAGCTTCTCGGGGGTGGGGACCCAGTACTTC
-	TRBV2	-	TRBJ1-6	CAPQPGGNSPYNSPLHF	TGTGCCCCCCAGCCGGGGGGCAACTCGCCCTATAATTCACCCCTCCACTTT
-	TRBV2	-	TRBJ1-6	CASRAGANNSPLHF	TGTGCCAGCAGGGCAGGGGCGAATAATTCACCCCTCCACTTT
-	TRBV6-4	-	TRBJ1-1	CASSEGDNTEAFF	TGTGCCAGCAGCGAGGGGGATAACACTGAAGCTTTCTTT
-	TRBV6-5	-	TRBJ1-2	CASSKKNSNGYTF	TGTGCCAGCAGTAAAAAGAACTCGAATGGCTACACCTTC
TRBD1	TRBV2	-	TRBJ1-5	CASSGQGRNQPQHF	TGTGCCAGCAGTGGACAGGGGAGGAATCAGCCCCAGCATTTT
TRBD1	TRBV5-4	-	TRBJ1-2	CASSLTGGLSNGYTF	TGTGCCAGCAGCCTGACAGGGGGCCTTTCTAATGGCTACACCTTC
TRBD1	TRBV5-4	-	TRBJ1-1	CASSLDRGNTEAFF	TGTGCCAGCAGCTTGGACAGGGGCAATACTGAAGCTTTCTTT
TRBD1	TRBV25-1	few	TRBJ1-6	CASSESGTGSSPLHF	TGTGCCAGCAGTGAATCTGGGACAGGGAGTTCACCCCTCCACTTT
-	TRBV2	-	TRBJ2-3	CASSESLADTQYF	TGTGCCAGCAGTGAATCACTAGCAGATACGCAGTATTTT
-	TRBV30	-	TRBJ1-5	CAWSVQGNQPQHF	TGTGCCTGGAGTGTACAGGGTAATCAGCCCCAGCATTTT
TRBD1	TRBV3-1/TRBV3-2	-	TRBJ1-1	CASSQGSGGATFF	TGTGCCAGCAGCCAAGGATCAGGGGGCGCGACTTTCTTT
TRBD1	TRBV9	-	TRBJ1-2	CASSVSAGTGGAGYTF	TGTGCCAGCAGCGTCTCAGCGGGGACAGGGGGTGCTGGCTACACCTTC
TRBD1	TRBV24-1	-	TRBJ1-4	CATSDSGQQHKLFF	TGTGCCACCAGTGATTCGGGACAGCAGCATAAACTGTTTTTT
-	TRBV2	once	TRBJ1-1	CASRTTGRAFF	TGTGCCAGCAGGACCACAGGTAGAGCTTTCTTT
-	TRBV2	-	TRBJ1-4	CASSHARGVNEKLFF	TGTGCCAGCAGTCACGCCAGGGGTGTTAATGAAAAACTGTTTTTT
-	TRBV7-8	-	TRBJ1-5	CASSLPGGQPQHF	TGTGCCAGCAGCCTCCCTGGGGGGCAGCCCCAGCATTTT
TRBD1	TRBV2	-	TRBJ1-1	CASRGKLDRESAVLSMNTEAFF	TGTGCCAGCAGAGGTAAATTAGACAGGGAAAGCGCGGTACTATCAATGAACACTGAAGCTTTCTTT
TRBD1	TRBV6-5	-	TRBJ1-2	CASSYSTGVYGYTF	TGTGCCAGCAGTTACTCGACAGGGGTCTATGGCTACACCTTC
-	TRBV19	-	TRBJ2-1	CASNRGLVLNNEQFF	TGTGCCAGTAATCGAGGGCTAGTCTTAAACAATGAGCAGTTCTTC
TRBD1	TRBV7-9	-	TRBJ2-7	CASSSKAPDRGSYEQYF	TGTGCCAGCAGCTCCAAAGCCCCGGACAGGGGGAGCTACGAGCAGTACTTC
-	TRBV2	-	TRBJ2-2	CASGGRQRNTGELFF	TGTGCCAGCGGTGGCAGACAGAGAAACACCGGGGAGCTGTTTTTT
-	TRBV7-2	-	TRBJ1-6	CASSFRGGVASPLHF	TGTGCCAGCAGCTTCCGCGGGGGAGTGGCTTCACCCCTCCACTTT
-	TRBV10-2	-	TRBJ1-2	CASSESGQVNGYTF	TGCGCCAGCAGTGAGTCGGGGCAGGTTAACGGCTACACCTTC
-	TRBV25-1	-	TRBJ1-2	CASSESTLGYTF	TGTGCCAGCAGTGAGAGCACCCTTGGCTACACCTTC
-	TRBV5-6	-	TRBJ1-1	CASIGGATEAFF	TGTGCCAGCATTGGAGGAGCCACTGAAGCTTTCTTT
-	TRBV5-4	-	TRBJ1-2	CASSLGGGDDYGYTF	TGTGCCAGCAGCTTGGGGGGAGGGGATGACTATGGCTACACCTTC
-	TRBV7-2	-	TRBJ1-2	CASSRDRNYGYTF	TGTGCCAGCAGCCGCGACAGGAACTATGGCTACACCTTC
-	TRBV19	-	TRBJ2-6	CASRVHEGANVLTF	TGTGCCAGTAGAGTACACGAAGGGGCCAACGTCCTGACTTTC
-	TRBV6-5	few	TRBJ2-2	CASKIRGNTGELFF	TGTGCCAGCAAGATCAGGGGGAACACCGGGGAGCTGTTTTTT
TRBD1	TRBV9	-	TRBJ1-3	CASSVETGEIAGNTIYF	TGTGCCAGCAGCGTCGAAACAGGGGAAATTGCTGGAAACACCATATATTTT
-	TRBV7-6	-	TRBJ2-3	CASSLGRGSSTDTQYF	TGTGCCAGCAGCTTAGGGCGGGGCTCCAGCACAGATACGCAGTATTTT
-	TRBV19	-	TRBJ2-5	CASSFGTIETQYF	TGTGCCAGTAGTTTCGGGACAATAGAGACCCAGTACTTC
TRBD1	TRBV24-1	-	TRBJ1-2	CATSGGGSYGYTF	TGTGCCACCTCAGGGGGCGGAAGCTATGGCTACACCTTC
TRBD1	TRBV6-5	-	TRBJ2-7	CASSWETGGMGEQYF	TGTGCCAGCAGTTGGGAGACAGGGGGCATGGGAGAGCAGTACTTC